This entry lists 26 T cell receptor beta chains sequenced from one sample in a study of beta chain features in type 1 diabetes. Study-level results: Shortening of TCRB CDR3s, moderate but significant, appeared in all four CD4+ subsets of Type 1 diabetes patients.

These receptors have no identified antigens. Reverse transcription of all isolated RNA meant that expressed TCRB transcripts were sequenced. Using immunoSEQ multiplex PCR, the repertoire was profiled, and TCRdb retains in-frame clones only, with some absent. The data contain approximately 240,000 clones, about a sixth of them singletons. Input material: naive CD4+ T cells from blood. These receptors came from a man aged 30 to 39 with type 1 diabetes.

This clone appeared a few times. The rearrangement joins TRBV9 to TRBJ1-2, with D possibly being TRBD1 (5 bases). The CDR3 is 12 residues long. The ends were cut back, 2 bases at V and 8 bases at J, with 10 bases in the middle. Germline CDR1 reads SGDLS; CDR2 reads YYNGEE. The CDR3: CASSVDTDGYTF. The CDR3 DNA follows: TGTGCCAGCAGCGTGGACACGGACGGCTACACCTTC.

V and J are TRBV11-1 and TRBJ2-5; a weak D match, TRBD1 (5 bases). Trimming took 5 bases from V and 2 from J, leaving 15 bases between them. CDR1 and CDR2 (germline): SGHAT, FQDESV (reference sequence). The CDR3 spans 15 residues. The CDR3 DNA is TGTGCCAGCAGCCCCAGACAGCCTTTGCAAGAGACCCAGTACTTC. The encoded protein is CASSPRQPLQETQYF.

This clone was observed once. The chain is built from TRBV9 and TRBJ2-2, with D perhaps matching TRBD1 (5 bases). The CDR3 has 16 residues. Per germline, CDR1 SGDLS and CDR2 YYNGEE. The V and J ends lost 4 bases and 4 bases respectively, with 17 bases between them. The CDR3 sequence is CASSPRAGQGTGELFF. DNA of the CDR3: TGTGCCAGCAGCCCTCGGGCAGGCCAGGGCACCGGGGAGCTGTTTTTT.

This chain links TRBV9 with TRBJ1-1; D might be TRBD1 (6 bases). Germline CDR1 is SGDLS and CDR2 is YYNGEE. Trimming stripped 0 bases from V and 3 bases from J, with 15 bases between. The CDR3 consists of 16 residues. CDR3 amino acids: CASSVGNGRGDTEAFF. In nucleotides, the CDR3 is TGTGCCAGCAGCGTAGGTAACGGAAGGGGGGACACTGAAGCTTTCTTT.

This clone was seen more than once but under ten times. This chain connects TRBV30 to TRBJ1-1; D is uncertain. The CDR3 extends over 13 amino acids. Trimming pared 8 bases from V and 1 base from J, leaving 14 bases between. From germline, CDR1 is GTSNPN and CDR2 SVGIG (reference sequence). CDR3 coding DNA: TGTGCCAGATCGGAGGGTTGGAACACTGAAGCTTTCTTT. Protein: CARSEGWNTEAFF.

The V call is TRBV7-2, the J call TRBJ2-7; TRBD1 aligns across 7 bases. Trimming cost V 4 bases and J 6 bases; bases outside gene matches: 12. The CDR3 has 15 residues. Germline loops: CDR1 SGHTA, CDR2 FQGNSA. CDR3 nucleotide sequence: TGTGCCAGCAGCTCGCCGACAGGGTGGGTCCTCGAGCAGTACTTC. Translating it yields CASSSPTGWVLEQYF. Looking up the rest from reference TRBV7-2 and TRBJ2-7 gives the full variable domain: GAGVSQSPSNKVTEKGKDVELRCDPISGHTALYWYRQSLGQGLEFLIYFQGNSAPDKSGLPSDRFSAERTGGSVSTLTIQRTQQEDSAVYLCASSSPTGWVLEQYFGPGTRLTVT.

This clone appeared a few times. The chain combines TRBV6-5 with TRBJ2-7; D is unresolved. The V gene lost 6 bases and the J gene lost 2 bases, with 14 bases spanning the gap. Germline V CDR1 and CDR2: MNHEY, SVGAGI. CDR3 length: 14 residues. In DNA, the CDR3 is TGTGCCAGCAGCTTGGACGGCCTACCCTACGAGCAGTACTTC. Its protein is CASSLDGLPYEQYF.

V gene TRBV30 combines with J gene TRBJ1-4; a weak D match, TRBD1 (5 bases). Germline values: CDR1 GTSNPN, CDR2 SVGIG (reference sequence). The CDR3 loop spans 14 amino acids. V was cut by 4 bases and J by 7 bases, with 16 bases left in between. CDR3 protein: CAWTAGPGGEKLFF. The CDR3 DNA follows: TGTGCCTGGACCGCGGGACCCGGCGGTGAAAAACTGTTTTTT.

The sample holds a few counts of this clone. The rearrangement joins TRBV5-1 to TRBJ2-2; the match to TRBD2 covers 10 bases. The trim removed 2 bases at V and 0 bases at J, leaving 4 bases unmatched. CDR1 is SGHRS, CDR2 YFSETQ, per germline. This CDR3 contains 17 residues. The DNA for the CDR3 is TGCGCCAGCAGCTTTAGGACTAGCGGCGCGAACACCGGGGAGCTGTTTTTT. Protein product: CASSFRTSGANTGELFF.

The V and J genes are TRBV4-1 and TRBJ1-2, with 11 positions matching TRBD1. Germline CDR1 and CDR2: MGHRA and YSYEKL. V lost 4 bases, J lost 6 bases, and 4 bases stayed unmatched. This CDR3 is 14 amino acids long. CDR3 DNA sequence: TGCGCCAGCAGCCGAGGGACAGGGGGAAATGGCTACACCTTC. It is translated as CASSRGTGGNGYTF.

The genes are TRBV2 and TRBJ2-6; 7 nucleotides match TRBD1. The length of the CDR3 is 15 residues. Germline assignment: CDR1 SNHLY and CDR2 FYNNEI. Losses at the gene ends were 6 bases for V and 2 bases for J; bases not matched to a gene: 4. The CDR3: CASSVDRAGANVLTF. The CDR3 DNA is TGTGCCAGCAGCGTTGACAGGGCTGGGGCCAACGTCCTGACTTTC.

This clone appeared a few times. DNA of the CDR3: TGTGCCAGCAGCCCCAGGGACGGCTACAATGAGCAGTTCTTC. Its translation: CASSPRDGYNEQFF. The chain carries TRBV7-2 and TRBJ2-1, with D perhaps TRBD1 or TRBD2 (5 bases each). With 5 bases removed from V and 3 bases from J, the gap between germline ends came to 11 bases. CDR3 length: 14 residues. Germline V gives CDR1 SGHTA, CDR2 FQGNSA.

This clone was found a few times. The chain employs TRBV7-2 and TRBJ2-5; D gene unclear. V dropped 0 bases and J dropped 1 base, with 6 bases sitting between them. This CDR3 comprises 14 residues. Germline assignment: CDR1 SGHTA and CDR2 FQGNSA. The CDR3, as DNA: TGTGCCAGCAGCTTAGCGTACTTCCAAGAGACCCAGTACTTC. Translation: CASSLAYFQETQYF.

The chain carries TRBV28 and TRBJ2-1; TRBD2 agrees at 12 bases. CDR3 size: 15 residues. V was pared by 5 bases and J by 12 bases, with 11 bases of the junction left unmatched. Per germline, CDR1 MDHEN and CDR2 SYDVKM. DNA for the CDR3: TGTGCCAGCAGTCAGAGGACTAGCGGGAACTTAGGGCAGTTCTTC. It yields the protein CASSQRTSGNLGQFF.

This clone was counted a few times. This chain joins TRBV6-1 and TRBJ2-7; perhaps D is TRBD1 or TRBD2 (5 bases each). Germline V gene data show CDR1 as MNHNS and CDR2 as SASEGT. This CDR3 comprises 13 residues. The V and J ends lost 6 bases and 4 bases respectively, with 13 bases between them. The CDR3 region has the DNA TGTGCCAGCAGGACCGGGACGATTTACGAGCAGTACTTC. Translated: CASRTGTIYEQYF.

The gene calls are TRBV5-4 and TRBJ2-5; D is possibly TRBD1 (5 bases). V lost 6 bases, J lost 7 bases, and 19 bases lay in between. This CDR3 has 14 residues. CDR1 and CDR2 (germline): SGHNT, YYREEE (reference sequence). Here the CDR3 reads CASMHRAGSGTQYF. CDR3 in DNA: TGTGCCAGCATGCACCGGGCAGGGTCAGGGACCCAGTACTTC.

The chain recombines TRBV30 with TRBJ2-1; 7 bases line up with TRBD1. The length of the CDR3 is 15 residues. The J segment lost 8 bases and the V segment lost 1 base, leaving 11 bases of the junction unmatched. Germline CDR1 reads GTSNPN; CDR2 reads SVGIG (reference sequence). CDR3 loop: CAWSGKRGQLDEQFF. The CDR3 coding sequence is TGTGCCTGGAGTGGAAAGAGGGGGCAGTTGGATGAGCAGTTCTTC.

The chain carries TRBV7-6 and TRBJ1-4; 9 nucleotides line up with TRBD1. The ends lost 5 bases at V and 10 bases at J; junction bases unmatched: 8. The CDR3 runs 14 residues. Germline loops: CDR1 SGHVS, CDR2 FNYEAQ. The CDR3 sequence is CASSPGTGSGKLFF. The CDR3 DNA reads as TGTGCCAGCAGCCCCGGGACAGGGTCAGGAAAACTGTTTTTT. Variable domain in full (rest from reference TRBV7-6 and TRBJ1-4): GAGVSQSPRYKVTKRGQDVALRCDPISGHVSLYWYRQALGQGPEFLTYFNYEAQQDKSGLPNDRFSAERPEGSISTLTIQRTEQRDSAMYRCASSPGTGSGKLFFGSGTQLSVL.

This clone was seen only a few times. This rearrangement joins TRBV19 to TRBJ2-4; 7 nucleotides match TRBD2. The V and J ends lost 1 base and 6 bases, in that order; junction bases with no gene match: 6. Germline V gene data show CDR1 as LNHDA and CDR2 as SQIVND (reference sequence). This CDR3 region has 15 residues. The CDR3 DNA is TGTGCCAGTAGTATAGGCAGCGGGGCTGGAAACATTCAGTACTTC. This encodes CASSIGSGAGNIQYF.

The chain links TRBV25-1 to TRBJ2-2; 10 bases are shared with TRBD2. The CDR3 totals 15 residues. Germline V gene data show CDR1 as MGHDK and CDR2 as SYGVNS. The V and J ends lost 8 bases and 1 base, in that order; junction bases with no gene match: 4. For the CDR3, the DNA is TGTGCCAGCTGCCGGACTAGCGGGAACACCGGGGAGCTGTTTTTT. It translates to CASCRTSGNTGELFF.

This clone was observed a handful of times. Here the CDR3 DNA reads TGCAGCGCCAGGGGGCGCCTCACAGATACGCAGTATTTT. Its protein is CSARGRLTDTQYF. The gene calls are TRBV29-1 and TRBJ2-3, with TRBD1 matching 8 bases. Germline V gene sequence: CDR1 SQVTM, CDR2 ANQGSEA. Trimming cost V 7 bases and J 2 bases; bases outside gene matches: 5. The CDR3 spans 13 residues.

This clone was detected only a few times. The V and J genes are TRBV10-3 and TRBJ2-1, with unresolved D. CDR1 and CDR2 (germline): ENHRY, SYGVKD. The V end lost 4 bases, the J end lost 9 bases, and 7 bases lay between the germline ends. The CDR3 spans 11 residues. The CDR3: CAISAQIEQFF. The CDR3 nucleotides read TGTGCCATCAGTGCTCAGATTGAGCAGTTCTTC.

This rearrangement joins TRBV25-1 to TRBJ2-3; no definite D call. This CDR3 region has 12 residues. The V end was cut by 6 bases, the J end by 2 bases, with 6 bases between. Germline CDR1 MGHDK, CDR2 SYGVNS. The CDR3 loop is CASRLLTDTQYF. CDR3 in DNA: TGTGCCAGCAGGCTACTCACAGATACGCAGTATTTT.

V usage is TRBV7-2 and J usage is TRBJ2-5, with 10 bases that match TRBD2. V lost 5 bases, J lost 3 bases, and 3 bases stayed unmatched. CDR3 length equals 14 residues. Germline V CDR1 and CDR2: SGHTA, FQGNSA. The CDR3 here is CASSLGLAKETQYF. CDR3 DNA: TGTGCCAGCAGCCTGGGACTAGCGAAAGAGACCCAGTACTTC.

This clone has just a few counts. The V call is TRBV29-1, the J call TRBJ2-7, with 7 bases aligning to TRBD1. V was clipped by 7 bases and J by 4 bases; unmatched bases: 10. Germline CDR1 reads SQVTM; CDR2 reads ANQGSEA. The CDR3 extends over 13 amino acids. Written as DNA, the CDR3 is TGCAGCGCGCTTGAGGGACAGACGTACGAGCAGTACTTC. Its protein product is CSALEGQTYEQYF.

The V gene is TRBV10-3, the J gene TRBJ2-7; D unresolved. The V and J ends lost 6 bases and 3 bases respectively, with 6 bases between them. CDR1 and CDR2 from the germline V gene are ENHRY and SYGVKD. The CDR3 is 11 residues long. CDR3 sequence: CAIRDNYEQYF. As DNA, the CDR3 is TGTGCCATCAGAGACAACTACGAGCAGTACTTC.